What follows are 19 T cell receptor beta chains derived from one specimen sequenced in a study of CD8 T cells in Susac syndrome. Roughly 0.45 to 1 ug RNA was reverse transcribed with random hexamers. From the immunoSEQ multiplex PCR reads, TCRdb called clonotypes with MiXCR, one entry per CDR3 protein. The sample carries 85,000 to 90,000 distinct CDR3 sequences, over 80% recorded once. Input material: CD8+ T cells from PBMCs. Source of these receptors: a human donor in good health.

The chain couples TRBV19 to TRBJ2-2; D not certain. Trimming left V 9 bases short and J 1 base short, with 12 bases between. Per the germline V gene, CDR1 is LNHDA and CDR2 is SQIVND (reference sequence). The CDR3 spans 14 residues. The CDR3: CASTQWLNTGELFF. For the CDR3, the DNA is TGTGCCAGCACTCAGTGGTTGAACACCGGGGAGCTGTTTTTT.

Here the CDR3 reads CASRGVGNTEAFF. In DNA, the CDR3 is TGTGCCAGCAGAGGGGTCGGTAACACTGAAGCTTTCTTT. The chain links TRBV27 to TRBJ1-1; weak D call: TRBD1 (5 bases). The length of the CDR3 is 13 residues. The ends were cut back, 6 bases at V and 2 bases at J, with 10 bases in the middle. From germline, CDR1 is MNHEY and CDR2 SMNVEV (reference sequence).

The chain's CDR3 is CASSYRGMIIYEQYF. The CDR3 DNA sequence: TGTGCCAGCAGTTACAGGGGGATGATTATCTACGAGCAGTACTTC. The chain employs TRBV5-6 and TRBJ2-7; 8 nucleotides line up with TRBD1. Germline CDR1 reads SGHDT; CDR2 reads YYEEEE. The trim removed 5 bases at V and 3 bases at J, leaving 10 bases unmatched. This CDR3 comprises 15 residues.

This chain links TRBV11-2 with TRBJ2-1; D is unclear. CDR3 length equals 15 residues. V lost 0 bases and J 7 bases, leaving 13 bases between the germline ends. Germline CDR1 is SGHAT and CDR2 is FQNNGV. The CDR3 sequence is CASSLDVVGRNEQFF. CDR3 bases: TGTGCCAGCAGCTTAGATGTAGTTGGCAGGAATGAGCAGTTCTTC.

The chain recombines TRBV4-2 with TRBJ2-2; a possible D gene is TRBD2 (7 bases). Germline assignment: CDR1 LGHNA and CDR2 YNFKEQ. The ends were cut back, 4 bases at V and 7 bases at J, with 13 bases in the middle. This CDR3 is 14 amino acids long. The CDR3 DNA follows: TGTGCCAGCAGCCGGGGGGGGCCGGGCGGGGAGCTGTTTTTT. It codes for CASSRGGPGGELFF.

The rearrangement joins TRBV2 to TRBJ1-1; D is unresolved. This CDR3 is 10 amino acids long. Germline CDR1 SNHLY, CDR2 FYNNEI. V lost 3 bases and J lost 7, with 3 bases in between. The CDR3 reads CASSDHEAFF. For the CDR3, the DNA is TGTGCCAGCAGTGATCATGAAGCTTTCTTT.

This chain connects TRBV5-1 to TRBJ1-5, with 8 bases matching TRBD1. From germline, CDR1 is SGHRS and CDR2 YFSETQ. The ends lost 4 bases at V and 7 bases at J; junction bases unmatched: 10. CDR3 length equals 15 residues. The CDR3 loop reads CASSGTGGKRQPQHF. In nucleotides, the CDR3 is TGCGCCAGCAGCGGGACAGGAGGCAAGAGGCAGCCCCAGCATTTT.

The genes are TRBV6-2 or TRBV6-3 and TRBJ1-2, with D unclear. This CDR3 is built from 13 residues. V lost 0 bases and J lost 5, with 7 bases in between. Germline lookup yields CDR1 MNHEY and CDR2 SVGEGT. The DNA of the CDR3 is TGTGCCAGCAGTTACTCGTCGAGGTATGGCTACACCTTC. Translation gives CASSYSSRYGYTF.

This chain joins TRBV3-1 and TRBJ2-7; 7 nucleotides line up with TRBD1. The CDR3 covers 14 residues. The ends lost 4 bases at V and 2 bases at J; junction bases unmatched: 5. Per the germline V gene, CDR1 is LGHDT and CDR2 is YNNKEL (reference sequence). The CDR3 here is CASSLWTGPYEQYF. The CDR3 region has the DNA TGTGCCAGCAGCCTGTGGACAGGCCCCTACGAGCAGTACTTC.

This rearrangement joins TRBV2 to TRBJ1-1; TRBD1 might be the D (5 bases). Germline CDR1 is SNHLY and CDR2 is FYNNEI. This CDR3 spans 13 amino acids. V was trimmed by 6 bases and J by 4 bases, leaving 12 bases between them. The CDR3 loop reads CASRVQGFTEAFF. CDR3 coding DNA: TGTGCCAGCAGAGTTCAGGGTTTCACTGAAGCTTTCTTT.

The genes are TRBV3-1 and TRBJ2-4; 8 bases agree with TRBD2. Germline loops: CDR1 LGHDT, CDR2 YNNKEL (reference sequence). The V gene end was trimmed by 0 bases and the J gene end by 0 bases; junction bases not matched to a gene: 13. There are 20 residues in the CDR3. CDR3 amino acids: CASSQEGASGFPLAKNIQYF. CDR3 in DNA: TGTGCCAGCAGCCAAGAAGGCGCTAGCGGGTTTCCCTTAGCCAAAAACATTCAGTACTTC.

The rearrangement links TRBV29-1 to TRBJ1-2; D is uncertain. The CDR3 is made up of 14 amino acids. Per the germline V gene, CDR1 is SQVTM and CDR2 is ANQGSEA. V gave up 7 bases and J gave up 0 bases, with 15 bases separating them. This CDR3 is CSAPLGEANYGYTF. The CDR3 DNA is TGCAGCGCTCCACTCGGAGAAGCTAACTATGGCTACACCTTC.

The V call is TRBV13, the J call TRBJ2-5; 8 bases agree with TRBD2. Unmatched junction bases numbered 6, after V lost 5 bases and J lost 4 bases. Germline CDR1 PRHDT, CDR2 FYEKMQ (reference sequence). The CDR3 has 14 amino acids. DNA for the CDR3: TGTGCCAGCAGCCTCCGGGGGGGCCGAGAGACCCAGTACTTC. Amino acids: CASSLRGGRETQYF. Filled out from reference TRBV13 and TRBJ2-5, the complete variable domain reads AAGVIQSPRHLIKEKRETATLKCYPIPRHDTVYWYQQGPGQDPQFLISFYEKMQSDKGSIPDRFSAQQFSDYHSELNMSSLELGDSALYFCASSLRGGRETQYFGPGTRLLVL.

CDR3 coding DNA: TGCAGTGCTAGAGATAGTCAGGGCTCCGGGGAGCTGTTTTTT. Amino acid sequence: CSARDSQGSGELFF. The genes are TRBV20-1 and TRBJ2-2; the D gene is possibly TRBD1 (5 bases). Trimming took 0 bases from V and 6 from J, leaving 11 bases between them. Germline CDR1 reads DFQATT; CDR2 reads SNEGSKA (reference sequence). The CDR3 totals 14 residues.

The CDR3, as DNA: TGCGCCAGCAGCCAAGGAGAGGGCCGTCGTGGAAACACCATATATTTT. It specifies CASSQGEGRRGNTIYF. The rearrangement links TRBV4-1 to TRBJ1-3; no reliable D call. The V gene's germline CDR1 is MGHRA and CDR2 YSYEKL. V gave up 1 base and J gave up 3 bases, with 13 bases separating them. CDR3 length: 16 amino acids.

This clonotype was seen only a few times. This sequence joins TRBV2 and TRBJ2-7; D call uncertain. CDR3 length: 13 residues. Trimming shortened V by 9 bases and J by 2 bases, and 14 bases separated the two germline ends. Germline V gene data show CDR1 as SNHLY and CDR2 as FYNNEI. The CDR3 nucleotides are TGTGCCAGGTCGCTACGGCCGACCTACGAGCAGTACTTC. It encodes CARSLRPTYEQYF. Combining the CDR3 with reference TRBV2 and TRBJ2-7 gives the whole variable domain EPEVTQTPSHQVTQMGQEVILRCVPISNHLYFYWYRQILGQKVEFLVSFYNNEISEKSEIFDDQFSVERPDGSNFTLKIRSTKLEDSAMYFCARSLRPTYEQYFGPGTRLTVT.

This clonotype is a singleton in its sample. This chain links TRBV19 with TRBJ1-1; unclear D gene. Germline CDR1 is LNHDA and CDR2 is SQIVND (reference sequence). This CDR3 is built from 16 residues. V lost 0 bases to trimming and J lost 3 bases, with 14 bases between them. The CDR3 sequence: CASSIEGGRPHTEAFF. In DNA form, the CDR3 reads TGTGCCAGTAGTATAGAGGGAGGGAGGCCCCACACTGAAGCTTTCTTT.

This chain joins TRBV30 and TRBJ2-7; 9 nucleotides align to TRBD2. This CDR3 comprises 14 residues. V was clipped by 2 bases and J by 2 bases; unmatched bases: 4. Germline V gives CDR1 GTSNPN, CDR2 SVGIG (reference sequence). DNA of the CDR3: TGTGCCTGGAGTCATAGCGGGGGACCCTACGAGCAGTACTTC. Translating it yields CAWSHSGGPYEQYF.

The CDR3 sequence is CASSPPGPTNTDTQYF. For the CDR3, the DNA is TGTGCCAGCTCACCCCCGGGACCTACCAACACAGATACGCAGTATTTT. V and J are TRBV18 and TRBJ2-3, with D possibly called TRBD1 or TRBD2 (5 bases each). Trimming cost V 3 bases and J 2 bases, with 15 bases left between them. Germline loops: CDR1 KGHSH, CDR2 LQKENI. CDR3 length: 16 residues.